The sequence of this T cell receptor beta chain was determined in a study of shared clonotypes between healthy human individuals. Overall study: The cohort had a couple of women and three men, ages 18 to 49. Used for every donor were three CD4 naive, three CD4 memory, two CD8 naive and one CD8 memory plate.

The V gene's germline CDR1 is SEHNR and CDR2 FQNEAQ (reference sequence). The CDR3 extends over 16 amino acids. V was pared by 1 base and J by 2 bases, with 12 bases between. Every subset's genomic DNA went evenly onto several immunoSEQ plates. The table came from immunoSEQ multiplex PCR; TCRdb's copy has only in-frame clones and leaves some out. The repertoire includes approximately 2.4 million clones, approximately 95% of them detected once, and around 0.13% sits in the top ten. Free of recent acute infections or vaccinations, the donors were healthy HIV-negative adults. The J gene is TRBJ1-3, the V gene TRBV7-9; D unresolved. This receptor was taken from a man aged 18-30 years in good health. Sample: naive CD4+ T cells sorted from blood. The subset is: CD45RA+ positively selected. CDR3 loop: CASSLVRGSAGNTIYF. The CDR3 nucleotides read TGTGCCAGCAGCTTAGTTCGGGGTTCAGCTGGAAACACCATATATTTT.